The rows below give T cell receptor beta chains drawn from one sample of a study of shared clonotypes between healthy human individuals. This table comes from immunoSEQ multiplex PCR, and its TCRdb copy is limited to in-frame clones, with some not included. The data contain approximately 700,000 clones, roughly 72% of them singletons. The sequenced sample was memory CD4+ T cells sorted from blood. These receptors originate from a woman aged 25-40 years in good health. Each CDR3 is given with its conserved first and last residue. Each record gives: D gene, J gene, clone size, V gene, CDR3 DNA, CDR3 protein. The D gene is left open where the match is weak. Clone size is given for some rows only: seen once, a few or many times, or a class if the clone is expanded.

>TRBD1|TRBJ2-5|NA|TRBV7-3
TGTGCCAGCAGCATCGACAGGGGGGAGACCCAGTACTTC
CASSIDRGETQYF
>NA|TRBJ1-2|NA|TRBV5-6
TGTGCCTGGCGAGGGCCATACTATGGCTACACCTTC
CAWRGPYYGYTF
>NA|TRBJ2-7|NA|TRBV5-5
TGTGCCAGCAGCCTCGACGAGGGACAGTACTTC
CASSLDEGQYF
>NA|TRBJ2-2|NA|TRBV6-1
TGTGCCAGCGTCAGGGATCCCGGGGAGCTGTTTTTT
CASVRDPGELFF
>NA|TRBJ1-4|many|TRBV28
TGTGCCAGCGCTCTCGGACAGCCTAATGAAAAACTGTTTTTT
CASALGQPNEKLFF
>NA|TRBJ2-1|few|TRBV29-1
TGCAGCGGGGAGACAAGCGGTAAACACAATGAGCAGTTCTTC
CSGETSGKHNEQFF
>NA|TRBJ2-1|many|TRBV5-4
TGTGCCAGCAGCTTGGGGGGGGCGGCAGCCAATGAGCAGTTCTTC
CASSLGGAAANEQFF
>TRBD1|TRBJ1-5|once|TRBV10-3
TGTGCCATCAGTGAACGACAGGGTTTGCAGCCCCAGCATTTT
CAISERQGLQPQHF
>NA|TRBJ2-1|NA|TRBV19
TGTGCCAGTAGTATAGAGGGACATGGGAGCTCCTACAATGAGCAGTTCTTC
CASSIEGHGSSYNEQFF
>NA|TRBJ2-4|few|TRBV7-2
TGTGCCAGCGGTTTTTTTAACATTCAGTACTTC
CASGFFNIQYF
>NA|TRBJ2-3|NA|TRBV28
TGTGCCAGCAGTCCCCGCATTGGAGGCACAGATACGCAGTATTTT
CASSPRIGGTDTQYF
>NA|TRBJ2-5|NA|TRBV4-1
TGCGCCAGCAGCCAAGTTGGGAATTTGGAGACCCAGTACTTC
CASSQVGNLETQYF
>NA|TRBJ2-1|NA|TRBV5-1
TGCGCCAGCAGCCGGGACGCAGAGAATGAGCAGTTCTTC
CASSRDAENEQFF
>NA|TRBJ1-4|NA|TRBV7-9
TGTGCCAGCAGCTTAGCCCGATCGGCAGGGAGACTGTTTTTT
CASSLARSAGRLFF
>TRBD2|TRBJ2-2|NA|TRBV19
TGTGCCAGTAATCTAGCGGGAAGAGTTGGGGAGCTGTTTTTT
CASNLAGRVGELFF
>TRBD1|TRBJ2-6|NA|TRBV18
TGTGCCAGCTCACCGACCACAGGGGCTGGGGCCAACGTCCTGACTTTC
CASSPTTGAGANVLTF
>NA|TRBJ1-1|NA|TRBV9
TGTGCCAGCAGCGTAGGAGAGAGACACACTGAAGCTTTCTTT
CASSVGERHTEAFF
>NA|TRBJ1-4|NA|TRBV27
TGTGCCAGCAGTGCAAGCGGGGCAACTAATGAAAAACTGTTTTTT
CASSASGATNEKLFF
>NA|TRBJ1-2|NA|TRBV7-9
TGTGCCAGCAGGAAGGACTTTTATGGCTACACCTTC
CASRKDFYGYTF
>TRBD2|TRBJ2-2|NA|TRBV4-2
TGTGCCAGCAGCCGGACCTTAGCGGGGAGTAACACCGGGGAGCTGTTTTTT
CASSRTLAGSNTGELFF
>TRBD1|TRBJ1-3|NA|TRBV7-6
TGTGCCAGCAGCTCCCGACAGGGGCTGTCTGGAAACACCATATATTTT
CASSSRQGLSGNTIYF
>TRBD1|TRBJ1-2|NA|TRBV7-2
TGTGCCAGCAGCTTACTACAGACAGGGGGTGGCTACACCTTC
CASSLLQTGGGYTF
>NA|TRBJ1-1|NA|TRBV2
TGTGCCAGCCGGACGCTGGGGACTGAAGCTTTCTTT
CASRTLGTEAFF
>TRBD2|TRBJ2-1|NA|TRBV4-1
TGCGCCAGCAGCCAAGAATTTCAGGCTAGCGGGAGCAATGAGCAGTTCTTC
CASSQEFQASGSNEQFF
>NA|TRBJ2-5|NA|TRBV7-2
TGTGCCAGCAGCTTGAGGGGGGCGGGAGAGACCCAGTACTTC
CASSLRGAGETQYF
>TRBD2|TRBJ2-1|NA|TRBV5-1
TGCGCCAGCAGCTTGGCCTCCGCAGCGGGAGGCCATGAGCAGTTCTTC
CASSLASAAGGHEQFF
>NA|TRBJ2-6|NA|TRBV9
TGTGCCAGCAGCCCATCCTCCGGGGTGGGGGTTACCGGGGCCAACGTCCTGACTTTC
CASSPSSGVGVTGANVLTF
>NA|TRBJ2-5|few|TRBV27
TGTGCCAGCAGTTTTAAGGGTCGGCGGGCAGAGACCCAGTACTTC
CASSFKGRRAETQYF
>NA|TRBJ2-7|NA|TRBV15
TGTGCCACCAGCGCGGGACGGGCGAACTCCTACGAGCAGTACTTC
CATSAGRANSYEQYF
>TRBD1|TRBJ2-7|NA|TRBV6-5
TGTGCCAGCAGCAAGGGACAGGGGCGTTCTCGCGAGCAGTACTTC
CASSKGQGRSREQYF
>NA|TRBJ2-2|few|TRBV9
TGTGCCAGCAGCGTGCCCCGAACCGGGGAGCTGTTTTTT
CASSVPRTGELFF
>TRBD1|TRBJ1-4|NA|TRBV18
TGTGCCAGCTCACCACTCGCCGGGACAGGTGAAAAACTGTTTTTT
CASSPLAGTGEKLFF
>NA|TRBJ2-2|NA|TRBV5-6
TGTACCAGCAGCTTGGGTTACCAGAACACCGGGGAGCTGTTTTTT
CTSSLGYQNTGELFF
>NA|TRBJ2-3|NA|TRBV11-2
TGTGCCAGCAGCTTAGTTCAGAGGAGTGCAGATACGCAGTATTTT
CASSLVQRSADTQYF
>NA|TRBJ2-7|NA|TRBV6-5
TGTGCCAGCAGTTACGGGGTCGGGCAGTTCTACGAGCAGTACTTC
CASSYGVGQFYEQYF
>NA|TRBJ2-1|NA|TRBV2
TGTGCCAGCATCCCGGATTACAATGAGCAGTTCTTC
CASIPDYNEQFF
>TRBD1|TRBJ2-1|NA|TRBV6-1
TGTGCCAGCAGTGAAGAGACAGGGGCAAATGAGCAGTTCTTC
CASSEETGANEQFF
>TRBD1|TRBJ2-7|many|TRBV30
TGTGCCTGGAGGGGCCTCGGACAGGGGGACTCCTACGAGCAGTACTTC
CAWRGLGQGDSYEQYF
>NA|TRBJ1-4|once|TRBV6-5
TGTGCCAGCAGTTACTCGATGGTAGGGAACGAAAAACTGTTTTTT
CASSYSMVGNEKLFF
>TRBD2|TRBJ2-3|NA|TRBV6-1
TGTGCCAGCCGGCAGGGAGGGGATACGCAGTATTTT
CASRQGGDTQYF
>NA|TRBJ1-4|few|TRBV30
TGTGCCTGGAGTGTCGGAGGGACTTTGTTTTTT
CAWSVGGTLFF
>NA|TRBJ1-5|NA|TRBV7-6
TGTGCCAGCAGCCCTAGATCAGGGATTAGCAATCAGCCCCAGCATTTT
CASSPRSGISNQPQHF
>NA|TRBJ2-2|NA|TRBV7-3
TGTGCCAGCAGCTTACGCGGCGGCGGGGAGCTGTTTTTT
CASSLRGGGELFF
>NA|TRBJ2-3|NA|TRBV7-2
TGTGCCAGCAGCTTACTGCAGGATACGCAGTATTTT
CASSLLQDTQYF
>NA|TRBJ1-2|NA|TRBV28
TGTGCCAGCAGTTTGCTGGTCTCCGGGGGCGATGGCTACACCTTC
CASSLLVSGGDGYTF
>NA|TRBJ1-6|NA|TRBV6-5
TGTGCCAGCAGTTACTCGGTCAGGGTAGAATCACCCCTCCACTTT
CASSYSVRVESPLHF
>TRBD1|TRBJ2-7|few|TRBV7-2
TGTGCCAGCAGCTTAGGGACAGGGACCTACGAGCAGTACTTC
CASSLGTGTYEQYF
>TRBD1|TRBJ1-3|few|TRBV10-3
TGTGCCACCCGGGACAGTGCCTCTGGAAACACCATATATTTT
CATRDSASGNTIYF
>TRBD2|TRBJ2-5|NA|TRBV5-4
TGTGCCAGCAGCCTTGGGGGGGGCCAAGAGACCCAGTACTTC
CASSLGGGQETQYF
>TRBD1|TRBJ2-3|NA|TRBV6-7
TGTGCCAGCAGTTACTCGAATATGACAGGGGGTCCGACAGATACGCAGTATTTT
CASSYSNMTGGPTDTQYF
>TRBD1|TRBJ2-3|NA|TRBV28
TGTGCCAGCAGGCCATGGGACAGGGGGCGAGATACGCAGTATTTT
CASRPWDRGRDTQYF
>NA|TRBJ1-5|NA|TRBV25-1
TGTGCCAGCAGTGATCCCCGTCCAGGTGGGCACAATCAGCCCCAGCATTTT
CASSDPRPGGHNQPQHF
>TRBD1|TRBJ1-4|NA|TRBV5-1
TGCGCCAGCAGCTTACAGGGGCCTGCAACTAATGAAAAACTGTTTTTT
CASSLQGPATNEKLFF
>TRBD1|TRBJ1-1|NA|TRBV18
TGTGCCAGCTCACGTTTGGACAGGGGTGAAGCTTTCTTT
CASSRLDRGEAFF
>NA|TRBJ2-2|few|TRBV5-1
TGCGCCAGCAGCCAGGACAGTTTCACCGGGGAGCTGTTTTTT
CASSQDSFTGELFF
>NA|TRBJ2-7|NA|TRBV18
TGTGCCAGCTCACCATGGGAGGATGCCCAAGGGCAGCAGTACTTC
CASSPWEDAQGQQYF
>TRBD2|TRBJ2-1|NA|TRBV4-1
TGCGCCAGCAGCCAACGGAAGCGGGGTTCCTACAATGAGCAGTTCTTC
CASSQRKRGSYNEQFF
>NA|TRBJ1-2|few|TRBV28
TGTGCCAGCAGTTTCGGGAGCTATGGCTACACCTTC
CASSFGSYGYTF
>NA|TRBJ1-6|NA|TRBV4-1
TGCGCCAGCAGCCAAGGGGGGGTACTGAGGTCACCCCTCCACTTT
CASSQGGVLRSPLHF